These 17 T cell receptor beta chains came from one sample sequenced in a study of technical replicates of blood from a few donors. Profiling relied on immunoSEQ multiplex PCR, and the TCRdb table lists in-frame clones only, not all of them. Among some 79,000 clones, 90% to 95% were seen once, and the ten largest hold about 0.24%. Sequencing was performed on T cells isolated from PBMCs. Receptors were obtained from a human donor in good health.

The chain is built from TRBV5-1 and TRBJ2-1; 8 bases fit TRBD1. CDR3 size: 16 residues. Trimming removed 1 base from V and 4 bases from J; junction bases left unmatched: 7. Germline-derived CDR1 and CDR2 are SGHRS and YFSETQ. CDR3 sequence reads: CASSLIGQGAYNEQFF. CDR3 DNA sequence: TGCGCCAGCAGCTTGATAGGGCAGGGGGCATACAATGAGCAGTTCTTC. Full variable domain (missing parts from reference TRBV5-1 and TRBJ2-1): KAGVTQTPRYLIKTRGQQVTLSCSPISGHRSVSWYQQTPGQGLQFLFEYFSETQRNKGNFPGRFSGRQFSNSRSEMNVSTLELGDSALYLCASSLIGQGAYNEQFFGPGTRLTVL.

The chain couples TRBV15 to TRBJ2-1; 10 bases map to TRBD1. The CDR3 runs 18 residues. Germline-derived CDR1 and CDR2 are LNHNV and YYDKDF (reference sequence). With V trimmed by 3 bases and J by 7 bases, 15 bases remained unmatched. DNA for the CDR3: TGTGCCACCAGCAGGGGAGGACAGGGGGTATATTTTCGAAATGAGCAGTTCTTC. Encoded protein: CATSRGGQGVYFRNEQFF.

The V gene is TRBV11-3, the J gene TRBJ2-5; D may be TRBD1 (5 bases). Trimming removed 10 bases at V and 1 base at J, with 10 bases between. CDR3 length equals 12 residues. CDR1 and CDR2 (germline): SGHNT, YENEEA. CDR3 nucleotides: TGTGCCACTGCACAGGCCCAAGAGACCCAGTACTTC. Its translation: CATAQAQETQYF.

This chain links TRBV27 with TRBJ2-7; no definite D call. The CDR3 has 15 amino acids. V was shortened by 2 bases and J by 0 bases, with 11 bases between the two germline ends. Germline loops: CDR1 MNHEY, CDR2 SMNVEV (reference sequence). The CDR3 DNA is TGTGCCAGCAGTTTACAAGGATGGAGCTCCTACGAGCAGTACTTC. This encodes CASSLQGWSSYEQYF.

This clone was counted a few times. The chain links TRBV27 to TRBJ1-2; D perhaps matches TRBD1 (5 bases). Germline CDR1 MNHEY, CDR2 SMNVEV (reference sequence). The CDR3 is 13 amino acids. V was trimmed by 4 bases and J by 8 bases, leaving 14 bases between them. CDR3 region: CASSSQGPSGYTF. DNA for the CDR3: TGTGCCAGCAGTTCTCAGGGCCCGAGCGGCTACACCTTC.

The rearrangement links TRBV11-2 to TRBJ1-1; a possible D gene is TRBD1 (5 bases). The V end was cut by 5 bases, the J end by 7 bases, with 14 bases between. The CDR3 spans 13 residues. Germline V gene data show CDR1 as SGHAT and CDR2 as FQNNGV. This CDR3 reads CASSPWGRVEAFF. CDR3 in DNA: TGTGCCAGCAGCCCATGGGGCAGGGTTGAAGCTTTCTTT.

This chain connects TRBV6-6 to TRBJ1-6; maybe TRBD1 (5 bases). The germline V gene has CDR1 MNHNY and CDR2 SVGAGI (reference sequence). The CDR3 is 16 residues long. Between the trimmed V and J ends, which lost 8 bases and 0 bases, there was a span of 14 bases. The CDR3 region is CASAGGTISYNSPLHF. The CDR3 bases are TGTGCCAGCGCGGGAGGGACCATCTCCTATAATTCACCCCTCCACTTT.

The chain is built from TRBV27 and TRBJ2-1; the D gene is possibly TRBD1 (5 bases). Per germline, CDR1 MNHEY and CDR2 SMNVEV (reference sequence). Trimming removed 3 bases at V and 4 bases at J, with 10 bases between. The CDR3 consists of 14 residues. The CDR3, as DNA: TGTGCCAGCAGTTTTTTACAGGTATACAATGAGCAGTTCTTC. Translation gives CASSFLQVYNEQFF.

The chain carries TRBV7-2 and TRBJ2-4, with a possible D match to TRBD1 (6 bases). Germline CDR1 is SGHTA and CDR2 is FQGNSA. The CDR3 length is 12 residues. The ends were cut back, 2 bases at V and 9 bases at J, with 8 bases in the middle. For the CDR3, the DNA is TGTGCCAGCAGCTTAACAGGGAGCATTCAGTACTTC. Protein: CASSLTGSIQYF.

The chain links TRBV5-4 to TRBJ2-5; 11 bases are a match to TRBD2. Germline-derived CDR1 and CDR2 are SGHNT and YYREEE (reference sequence). CDR3 size: 15 residues. With 4 bases clipped from V and 5 bases from J, the junction kept 7 bases outside the gene matches. The CDR3 protein is CASSPQASGRETQYF. In DNA, the CDR3 is TGTGCCAGCAGCCCCCAGGCTAGCGGGAGGGAGACCCAGTACTTC.

This chain uses TRBV27 with TRBJ2-7, with D possibly being TRBD2 (5 bases). CDR3 length: 12 residues. The V end lost 6 bases, the J end lost 5 bases, and 11 bases lay between the germline ends. Per the germline V gene, CDR1 is MNHEY and CDR2 is SMNVEV (reference sequence). CDR3 sequence: CASSVLGDEQYF. In DNA, the CDR3 is TGTGCCAGCAGCGTACTCGGGGACGAGCAGTACTTC.

The chain joins TRBV5-5 to TRBJ1-1; TRBD1 matches at 8 bases. Trimming cost V 1 base and J 3 bases; bases outside gene matches: 5. From germline, CDR1 is SGHKS and CDR2 YYEKEE (reference sequence). CDR3 size: 15 residues. In nucleotides, the CDR3 is TGTGCCAGCAGCTTGACGGCGACAGGGGACACTGAAGCTTTCTTT. Amino acid sequence: CASSLTATGDTEAFF.

The chain links TRBV10-3 to TRBJ2-2, with 7 bases fitting TRBD2. CDR1 is ENHRY, CDR2 SYGVKD, per germline. The ends lost 4 bases at V and 7 bases at J; junction bases unmatched: 6. The CDR3 is 14 amino acids. As DNA, the CDR3 is TGTGCCATCAGTGGTCTAGCGGACTACGGGGAGCTGTTTTTT. Translation gives CAISGLADYGELFF.

V is TRBV19 and J is TRBJ1-5; D ambiguous. Germline V gene lookup returns CDR1 LNHDA and CDR2 SQIVND (reference sequence). Trimming removed 7 bases from V and 0 bases from J, with 13 bases in between. The CDR3 contains 15 residues. The CDR3 loop is CASTPGQYSNQPQHF. The CDR3 DNA is TGTGCCAGTACCCCTGGGCAGTATAGCAATCAGCCCCAGCATTTT.

This clone was seen just once. This chain connects TRBV11-2 to TRBJ2-7, with 7 bases aligning to TRBD1. Germline V gene data show CDR1 as SGHAT and CDR2 as FQNNGV. The CDR3 runs 17 residues. The junction had 9 bases not matched to a gene; V was cut back by 1 base and J by 0 bases. CDR3 loop: CASSLGLGQKNSYEQYF. The CDR3 DNA sequence: TGTGCCAGCAGCTTAGGGCTGGGACAGAAAAACTCCTACGAGCAGTACTTC.

V is TRBV6-5 and J is TRBJ1-1; D ambiguous. V shed 6 bases and J shed 3 bases, with 5 bases lying between them. The CDR3 has 11 residues. Germline V lookup: CDR1 MNHEY, CDR2 SVGAGI. In nucleotides, the CDR3 is TGTGCCAGCAGCTCGGACACTGAAGCTTTCTTT. Its translation is CASSSDTEAFF.

The genes are TRBV27 and TRBJ1-5; possibly TRBD1 for D (5 bases). Trimming left V 1 base short and J 0 bases short, with 7 bases between. The CDR3 spans 15 residues. Looked up from germline, CDR1 is MNHEY and CDR2 is SMNVEV (reference sequence). The CDR3 sequence is CASSLWGDSNQPQHF. CDR3 bases: TGTGCCAGCAGTTTATGGGGGGATAGCAATCAGCCCCAGCATTTT.